The rows below give T cell receptor beta chains drawn from one sample of a study of cytomegalovirus exposure and HLA in healthy donors. Produced via immunoSEQ multiplex PCR; TCRdb's table is partial and in-frame only. The sample lists approximately 100,000 clones, approximately 9% occurring once. Sequencing was performed on PBMCs. These receptors came from a man aged 50 or older in good health and CMV-seropositive. CDR3s include the opening cysteine and the closing phenylalanine or tryptophan. Each record gives: clone size, J gene, D gene, V gene, CDR3 DNA, CDR3 protein. A D gene is named only where the DNA matches it firmly. Clone size is not always given. Where it is, it says once, few, many or a class for expanded clones.

few | TRBJ2-5 | TRBD2 | TRBV28 | TGTGCCAGCAGTTCCCGGCTAGCGGGAGCGGGTGAGACCCAGTACTTC | CASSSRLAGAGETQYF
few | TRBJ2-1 | TRBD2 | TRBV6-5 | TGTGCCAGCAGCCCAAGGACTAGCGGGAGTTACGAGCAGTTCTTC | CASSPRTSGSYEQFF
- | TRBJ2-2 | TRBD2 | TRBV6-1 | TGTGCCAGCCGGACTAGCGGGAGCGGCGGCGGGGAGCTGTTTTTT | CASRTSGSGGGELFF
few | TRBJ2-5 | - | TRBV7-9 | TGTGCCAGCAGCTTCGTAGAGACCCAGTACTTC | CASSFVETQYF
few | TRBJ1-2 | - | TRBV27 | TGTGCCACTACTGAACCCAGGGGAATAGTCACCTTC | CATTEPRGIVTF
few | TRBJ1-1 | - | TRBV2 | TGTGCCAGCAGTGCCAGGGCAAGAACTGAAGCTTTCTTT | CASSARARTEAFF
- | TRBJ1-5 | - | TRBV6-1 | TGTGCCAGCAGTCCCCCCGGGTTCTCAAATCAGCCCCAGCATTTT | CASSPPGFSNQPQHF
few | TRBJ2-7 | TRBD2 | TRBV5-5 | TGTGCCAGCAGCTTGGAGGCCCGACTAGCGGGCGGGTACGAGCAGTACTTC | CASSLEARLAGGYEQYF
few | TRBJ1-1 | - | TRBV9 | TGTGCCAGCAGCGTAGGCGACAGGAGGAACACTGAAGCTTTCTTT | CASSVGDRRNTEAFF
- | TRBJ1-2 | - | TRBV19 | TGTGCCAGTAAAGGAGGGGCGGAAAACTATGGCTACACCTTC | CASKGGAENYGYTF
- | TRBJ1-1 | - | TRBV5-8 | TGTGCCAGCAGCTTGGCCGGCACCAGGAGGGAAGCTTTCTTT | CASSLAGTRREAFF
- | TRBJ2-3 | TRBD2 | TRBV7-3 | TGTGCCAGCAGCCCAGGACTAGCGGATTCAGGGGGAGATACGCAGTATTTT | CASSPGLADSGGDTQYF
few | TRBJ1-2 | - | TRBV6-1 | TGTGCCAGCAGTGCCCACTCAGGGTCCGGTGGCGGCTACTCCTTC | CASSAHSGSGGGYSF
many | TRBJ1-3 | TRBD1 | TRBV2 | TGTGCCAGCAGTGGAAGGGGGCGCGGAAACACCATATATTTT | CASSGRGRGNTIYF
few | TRBJ1-5 | TRBD1 | TRBV5-1 | TGCGCCAGCAGCTTGTCAGGGGGCGATCAGCCCCAGCATTTT | CASSLSGGDQPQHF
few | TRBJ1-2 | TRBD1 | TRBV11-2 | TGTGCCAGCAGCTTAGGACCGACAGGGCTTGAGGGCTATGGCTACACCTTC | CASSLGPTGLEGYGYTF
- | TRBJ1-2 | TRBD1 | TRBV14 | TGTGCCAGCAGCCAAGCTCTGACAGGGAATGCTGGCTACACCTTC | CASSQALTGNAGYTF
few | TRBJ2-1 | TRBD2 | TRBV7-2 | TGTGCCAGCAGCCTGACTAGCGGTATCTACAATGAGCAGTTCTTC | CASSLTSGIYNEQFF
- | TRBJ2-6 | TRBD1 | TRBV29-1 | TGCAGCGTTGTGGGGGACAGGCCTCCTTTC | CSVVGDRPPF
- | TRBJ2-7 | - | TRBV10-3 | TGTGCCATCAGTGCCAACTACGAGCAGTACTTC | CAISANYEQYF
- | TRBJ2-2 | - | TRBV18 | TGTGCCAGCTCACCCATGGCCACGAACACCGGGGAGCTGTTTTTT | CASSPMATNTGELFF
few | TRBJ1-2 | - | TRBV5-1 | TGCGCCAGCAGCGACAGCCCACAGGGAATCGGCTACACCTTC | CASSDSPQGIGYTF
few | TRBJ2-5 | TRBD1 | TRBV7-8 | TGTGCCAGCAGCTTAGGGGACAGCCAAGAGACCCAGTACTTC | CASSLGDSQETQYF
few | TRBJ1-3 | - | TRBV21-1 | TGTGCCAGCAGCAAAACTCCCAACGACAGGGGTCAAATTTGTATCCCCATATATTTT | CASSKTPNDRGQICIPIYF
- | TRBJ2-3 | - | TRBV25-1 | TGTGCCAGCAGTGCTCAGGGGTTCATACCCGATACGCAGTATTTT | CASSAQGFIPDTQYF